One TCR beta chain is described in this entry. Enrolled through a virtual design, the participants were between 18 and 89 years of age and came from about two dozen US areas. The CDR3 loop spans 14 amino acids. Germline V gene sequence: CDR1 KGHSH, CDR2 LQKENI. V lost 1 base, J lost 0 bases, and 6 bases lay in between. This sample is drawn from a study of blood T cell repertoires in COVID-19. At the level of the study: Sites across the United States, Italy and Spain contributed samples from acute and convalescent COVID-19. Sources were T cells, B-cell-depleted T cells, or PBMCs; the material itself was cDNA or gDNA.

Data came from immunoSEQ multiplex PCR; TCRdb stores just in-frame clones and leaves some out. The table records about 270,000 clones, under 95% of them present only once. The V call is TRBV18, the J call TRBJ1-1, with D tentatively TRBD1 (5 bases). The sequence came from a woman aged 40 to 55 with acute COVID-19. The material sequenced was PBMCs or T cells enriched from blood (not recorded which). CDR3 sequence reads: CASSPQGMNTEAFF. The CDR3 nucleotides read TGTGCCAGCTCACCACAGGGGATGAACACTGAAGCTTTCTTT.